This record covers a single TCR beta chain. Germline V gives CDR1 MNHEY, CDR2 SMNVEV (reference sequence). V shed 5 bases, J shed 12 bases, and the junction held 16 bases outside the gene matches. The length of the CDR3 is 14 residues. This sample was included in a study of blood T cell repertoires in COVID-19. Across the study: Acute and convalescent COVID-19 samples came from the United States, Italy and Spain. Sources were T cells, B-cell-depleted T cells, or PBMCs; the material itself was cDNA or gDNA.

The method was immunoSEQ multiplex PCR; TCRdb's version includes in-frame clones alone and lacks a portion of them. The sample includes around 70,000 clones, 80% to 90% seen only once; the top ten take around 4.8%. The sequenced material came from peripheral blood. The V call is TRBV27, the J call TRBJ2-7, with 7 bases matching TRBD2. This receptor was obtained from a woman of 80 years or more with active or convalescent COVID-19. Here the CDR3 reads CASSLTGTTENPYF. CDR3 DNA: TGTGCCAGCAGTCTCACCGGGACTACAGAAAATCCGTACTTC.